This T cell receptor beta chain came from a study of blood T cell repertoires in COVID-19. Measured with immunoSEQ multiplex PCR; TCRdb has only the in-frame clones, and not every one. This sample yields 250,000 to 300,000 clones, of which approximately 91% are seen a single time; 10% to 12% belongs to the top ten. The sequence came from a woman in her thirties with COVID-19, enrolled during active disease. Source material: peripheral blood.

CDR3 residues: CAWSALRDTIYF. DNA of the CDR3: TGTGCCTGGAGTGCCCTCCGGGACACCATATATTTT. The chain uses TRBV30 and TRBJ1-3; D unclear. V was trimmed by 1 base and J by 8 bases, leaving 9 bases between them. Per germline, CDR1 GTSNPN and CDR2 SVGIG (reference sequence). The CDR3 consists of 12 residues.